This T cell receptor beta chain was found in a study of patients and donors after allogeneic stem cell transplantation. Germline V CDR1 and CDR2: SGHKS, YYEKEE (reference sequence). CDR3 size: 14 residues. Trimming removed 0 bases at V and 8 bases at J, with 14 bases between. TCRdb fed the RT-PCR reads into MiXCR, producing one record per CDR3 protein. The table lists about a million distinct CDR3 sequences, 15% to 20% of them singletons, with around 6% in the top ten. The TCR originated in a human donor who was either an allogeneic HSCT recipient or a stem cell or donor lymphocyte infusion donor (not recorded which). It is not recorded whose cells these are; they may come from a transplant donor. This chain uses TRBV5-5 with TRBJ1-2; D is uncertain. The sequenced sample consisted of blood, either unsorted or a sorted T cell fraction (not recorded which). CDR3 sequence (DNA): TGTGCCAGCAGCTTGGGTTCTACCCTTGAGGGCTACACCTTC. It specifies CASSLGSTLEGYTF.